This T cell receptor (beta chain) was found in a study of T cell repertoires in cytomegalovirus infection. Study-level background: Public TCR beta signatures provided an indication of both CMV infection and a matching HLA type. Study-level findings and limits: There were HLA-C-restricted CMV-specific TCR beta clonotypes dominating the ex vivo response.

MiXCR was run by TCRdb on the reads, yielding one entry per CDR3 protein. The data contain about 500,000 distinct CDR3 sequences, about 33% of them singletons. A remark on this clonotype: Its antigen is undetermined.

Sequencing used cultured PBMCs, obtained from culture after CMV antigen stimulation. The receptor comes from a human donor in good health (CMV status not recorded). Some clones in this sample may be carry-over from other donors' samples.

CDR3 protein: CASITGTGANTGELFF. CDR3 coding DNA: TGTGCCAGCATTACCGGGACAGGGGCCAACACCGGGGAGCTGTTTTTT. This chain connects TRBV6-6 to TRBJ2-2, with 10 bases fitting TRBD1. V lost 7 bases, J lost 2 bases, and 7 bases stayed unmatched. The CDR3 sequence is 16 residues long. Germline V gives CDR1 MNHNY, CDR2 SVGAGI (reference sequence).